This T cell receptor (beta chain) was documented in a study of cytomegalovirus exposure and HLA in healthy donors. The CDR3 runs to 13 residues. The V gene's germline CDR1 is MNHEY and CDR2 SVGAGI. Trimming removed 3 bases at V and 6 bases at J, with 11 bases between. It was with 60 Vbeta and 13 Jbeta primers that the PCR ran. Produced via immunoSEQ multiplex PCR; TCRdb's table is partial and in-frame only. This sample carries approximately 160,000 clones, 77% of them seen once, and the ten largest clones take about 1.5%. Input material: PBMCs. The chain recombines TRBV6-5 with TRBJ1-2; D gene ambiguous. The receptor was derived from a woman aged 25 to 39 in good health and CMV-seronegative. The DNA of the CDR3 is TGTGCCAGCAGTTATAGTTCGGCGGATGGCTACACCTTC. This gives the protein CASSYSSADGYTF.